This entry lists 25 T cell receptor beta chains sequenced from one sample in a study of control samples from healthy donors and cancer patients (TCRdb year 2020). The method behind the library was the immunoSEQ multiplex PCR assay. The clones in this table, taken by TCRdb from immuneACCESS, are in-frame only. Not every clone is retained; where verified, under half of the shortfall comes from an unresolved V gene, and the cause of the rest is unknown. Recorded for this sample are about 140,000 clones; about 91% of them occurred a single time. The ten largest clones add up to under 2% of the sample. The specimen was blood. These receptors came from a young man in good health.

The chain recombines TRBV15 with TRBJ2-3; D perhaps matches TRBD2 (5 bases). This CDR3 is 12 amino acids long. V lost 10 bases to trimming and J lost 0 bases, with 8 bases between them. The germline V gene has CDR1 LNHNV and CDR2 YYDKDF (reference sequence). CDR3 sequence reads: CAIGGSTDTQYF. CDR3 nucleotide sequence: TGTGCCATAGGAGGAAGCACAGATACGCAGTATTTT.

This clone was observed once. V usage is TRBV6-6 and J usage is TRBJ1-2; D is uncertain. From germline, CDR1 is MNHNY and CDR2 SVGAGI (reference sequence). Trimming pared 3 bases from V and 2 bases from J, leaving 4 bases between. This CDR3 is 12 amino acids long. The CDR3 protein is CASSYGNYGYTF. DNA of the CDR3: TGTGCCAGCAGTTATGGAAACTATGGCTACACCTTC.

The chain joins TRBV6-5 to TRBJ2-1; TRBD2 matches 9 bases. V dropped 6 bases and J dropped 5; count of bases not matched to a gene: 8. Looked up from germline, CDR1 is MNHEY and CDR2 is SVGAGI. This CDR3 has 15 amino acids. This chain's CDR3 is CASSSWTSVDNEQFF. Here the CDR3 DNA reads TGTGCCAGCAGCTCCTGGACTAGCGTAGACAATGAGCAGTTCTTC.

The V and J genes are TRBV6-2 or TRBV6-3 and TRBJ1-1, with D uncertain. CDR3 length: 16 residues. Deletions cut 2 bases from V and 4 bases from J, with 17 bases between. The germline V gene has CDR1 MNHEY and CDR2 SVGEGT. CDR3 region: CASSYPSKGLATEAFF. The CDR3 coding sequence is TGTGCCAGCAGTTACCCGAGCAAGGGTTTGGCCACTGAAGCTTTCTTT.

The chain recombines TRBV5-5 with TRBJ2-7; no clear D gene. The germline V gene has CDR1 SGHKS and CDR2 YYEKEE (reference sequence). Trimming pared 3 bases from V and 2 bases from J, leaving 12 bases between. This CDR3 is 14 amino acids long. The CDR3 loop is CASSYPDGPYEQYF. The CDR3, as DNA: TGTGCCAGCAGCTATCCGGACGGCCCCTACGAGCAGTACTTC.

This clone was observed a single time. This chain connects TRBV7-8 to TRBJ1-1; D gene unclear. V lost 1 base, J lost 0 bases, and 6 bases lay in between. The germline V gene encodes CDR1 SGHVS and CDR2 FQNEAQ. This CDR3 spans 14 amino acids. Here the CDR3 DNA reads TGTGCCAGCAGCTTAGACGAGGTGAACACTGAAGCTTTCTTT. Encoded protein: CASSLDEVNTEAFF.

The rearrangement joins TRBV4-1 to TRBJ1-1, with TRBD1 as a possible D gene (5 bases). The germline V gene has CDR1 MGHRA and CDR2 YSYEKL. This CDR3 region has 20 residues. Trimming pared 0 bases from V and 1 base from J, leaving 24 bases between. The DNA of the CDR3 is TGCGCCAGCAGCCAAGAAGAAGGGGAATGGGAGGCACTTAAGAACACTGAAGCTTTCTTT. Translating gives CASSQEEGEWEALKNTEAFF.

This clone was seen a handful of times. The chain employs TRBV6-2 or TRBV6-3 and TRBJ1-2, with D unresolved. Germline V gene data show CDR1 as MNHEY and CDR2 as SVGEGT. Trimming removed 6 bases from V and 4 bases from J, with 21 bases in between. CDR3 length equals 16 residues. The CDR3 nucleotides read TGTGCCAGCAGCTCATCCCAGTCCCTCGGGAGCTATGGCTACACCTTC. Protein: CASSSSQSLGSYGYTF.

CDR3 amino acids: CASSLAGVTYEQYF. Written as DNA, the CDR3 is TGTGCCAGCAGCTTAGCGGGGGTAACCTACGAGCAGTACTTC. This rearrangement joins TRBV7-2 to TRBJ2-7; D could derive from TRBD1 or TRBD2 (5 bases each). This CDR3 has 14 residues. CDR1 and CDR2 (germline): SGHTA, FQGNSA. Trimming removed 0 bases at V and 2 bases at J, with 8 bases between.

V gene TRBV3-1 (or the pseudogene TRBV3-2) combines with J gene TRBJ1-1; tentatively, D is TRBD1 (6 bases). CDR3 size: 14 residues. Germline loops: CDR1 LGHDT, CDR2 YNNKEL (reference sequence). Trimming stripped 3 bases from V and 0 bases from J, with 8 bases between. The CDR3 region has the DNA TGTGCCAGCAGCCAGGGACACCTGAACACTGAAGCTTTCTTT. Translation: CASSQGHLNTEAFF.

CDR3 protein: CASSLSGTTKNIQYF. The CDR3 DNA sequence: TGTGCCAGCAGCTTATCCGGGACTACCAAAAACATTCAGTACTTC. This chain links TRBV5-6 with TRBJ2-4; 7 bases line up with TRBD2. The V segment lost 2 bases and the J segment 2 bases; nucleotides outside the gene matches: 4. The germline gives CDR1 SGHDT, CDR2 YYEEEE. This CDR3 contains 15 residues.

The chain carries TRBV27 and TRBJ1-6; D is unclear. The CDR3 runs to 12 residues. V was trimmed by 5 bases and J by 10 bases, leaving 9 bases between them. Germline CDR1 is MNHEY and CDR2 is SMNVEV (reference sequence). The CDR3 loop reads CASSDHGSPLHF. The CDR3 bases are TGTGCCAGCAGTGACCATGGCTCACCCCTCCACTTT.

The chain employs TRBV25-1 and TRBJ1-1, with 8 positions matching TRBD1. J lost 10 bases, V lost 1 base, and 17 bases had no gene match. Germline V CDR1 and CDR2: MGHDK, SYGVNS. The CDR3 length is 17 residues. CDR3 bases: TGTGCCAGCAGTGAATCGGGCAGGGGGCGCCCGGTAGAGAGAGCTTTCTTT. Protein sequence: CASSESGRGRPVERAFF.

The chain joins TRBV11-2 to TRBJ1-6; the match to TRBD1 covers 9 bases. The CDR3 spans 15 residues. Trimming removed 5 bases from V and 9 bases from J; junction bases left unmatched: 8. Per germline, CDR1 SGHAT and CDR2 FQNNGV. The CDR3 DNA sequence: TGTGCCAGCAGCACTCGACCGGGACAGGGTTCACCCCTCCACTTT. This translates into CASSTRPGQGSPLHF.

This rearrangement joins TRBV25-1 to TRBJ2-1, with D possibly being TRBD1 or TRBD2 (6 bases each). The CDR3 length is 16 residues. Per the germline V gene, CDR1 is MGHDK and CDR2 is SYGVNS. V was clipped by 8 bases and J by 4 bases, with 21 bases between them. This CDR3 is CASARGVGLGYNEQFF. CDR3 DNA sequence: TGTGCCAGCGCGAGGGGGGTTGGTTTAGGGTACAATGAGCAGTTCTTC.

J is TRBJ2-7 and V is TRBV2; D is tentatively TRBD1 or TRBD2 (5 bases each). The CDR3 has 13 amino acids. V was cut by 8 bases and J by 4 bases, with 15 bases left in between. CDR1 is SNHLY and CDR2 is FYNNEI in the germline V gene. CDR3 protein: CASGRGTVYEQYF. DNA of the CDR3: TGTGCCAGCGGACGTGGGACCGTTTACGAGCAGTACTTC.

V and J are TRBV30 and TRBJ1-4; D not certain. The CDR3 runs 13 residues. Germline V gene lookup returns CDR1 GTSNPN and CDR2 SVGIG (reference sequence). The V gene lost 1 base and the J gene lost 8 bases, with 11 bases spanning the gap. DNA of the CDR3: TGTGCCTGGAGTGGTTCGGTAGTCGAAAAACTGTTTTTT. Translation gives CAWSGSVVEKLFF.

There are a few counts of this clone. This chain uses TRBV28 with TRBJ2-7; the D gene is possibly TRBD1 (5 bases). Between the trimmed V and J ends, which lost 3 bases and 5 bases, there was a span of 14 bases. The CDR3 extends over 14 amino acids. The germline V gene encodes CDR1 MDHEN and CDR2 SYDVKM. The CDR3 reads CASSFPARADEQYF. The CDR3 bases are TGTGCCAGCAGTTTCCCCGCCAGGGCGGACGAGCAGTACTTC.

The gene calls are TRBV7-9 and TRBJ2-1, with 8 bases matching TRBD2. This CDR3 spans 16 amino acids. V lost 0 bases to trimming and J lost 2 bases; unmatched junction nucleotides: 3. Germline V gene lookup returns CDR1 SEHNR and CDR2 FQNEAQ (reference sequence). The CDR3 region has the DNA TGTGCCAGCAGCTTAGCACGGCGGGGGGCCTACAATGAGCAGTTCTTC. It yields the protein CASSLARRGAYNEQFF.

This chain connects TRBV16 to TRBJ1-2; TRBD1 aligns across 8 bases. CDR3 size: 13 residues. Germline CDR1 KGHSY, CDR2 FQNENV. V lost 7 bases to trimming and J lost 6 bases; unmatched junction nucleotides: 7. Here the CDR3 DNA reads TGTGCCAGCACCCCCATGGACAGGGATGGCTACACCTTC. The encoded protein is CASTPMDRDGYTF.

The chain joins TRBV5-5 to TRBJ2-2; D remains ambiguous. Trimming took off 1 base at V and 4 bases at J, with 8 bases between the two ends. CDR3 size: 14 residues. Germline-derived CDR1 and CDR2 are SGHKS and YYEKEE (reference sequence). The CDR3 protein is CASSLHSSTGELFF. Written as DNA, the CDR3 is TGTGCCAGCAGCTTGCACTCCTCCACCGGGGAGCTGTTTTTT.

This chain links TRBV9 with TRBJ2-2; 7 bases are a match to TRBD2. J lost 4 bases, V lost 5 bases, and 8 bases had no gene match. The CDR3 sequence is 15 residues long. Germline assignment: CDR1 SGDLS and CDR2 YYNGEE. Here the CDR3 DNA reads TGTGCCAGCAGTGATGGACTAGGGCTCACCGGGGAGCTGTTTTTT. Translated, it gives CASSDGLGLTGELFF.

V is TRBV2 and J is TRBJ2-3; D assignment may be TRBD1 or TRBD2 (6 bases each). V shed 7 bases and J shed 3 bases, with 14 bases lying between them. Germline loops: CDR1 SNHLY, CDR2 FYNNEI. CDR3 length equals 14 residues. CDR3 in DNA: TGTGCCAGCACGGGGGCGCGGAGTACAGATACGCAGTATTTT. This gives the protein CASTGARSTDTQYF.

V is TRBV7-2 and J is TRBJ2-7; TRBD2 is a possible D gene (5 bases). Germline-derived CDR1 and CDR2 are SGHTA and FQGNSA. This CDR3 has 14 residues. Trimming left V 5 bases short and J 5 bases short, with 16 bases between. CDR3 DNA sequence: TGTGCCAGCAGCCCCTCCTGGGGAGAGAACGAGCAGTACTTC. The encoded protein is CASSPSWGENEQYF.

This chain links TRBV2 with TRBJ2-1; 8 positions match TRBD1. V gave up 6 bases and J gave up 9 bases; unmatched junction bases: 7. The CDR3 length is 13 residues. CDR1 and CDR2 (germline): SNHLY, FYNNEI. This CDR3 is CASRSQGVAEQFF. In nucleotides, the CDR3 is TGTGCCAGCAGATCACAGGGGGTAGCTGAGCAGTTCTTC.